This entry lists 25 T cell receptor beta chains sequenced from one sample in a study of Ad26.COV2.S vaccination and SARS-CoV-2 variants. Noted treatment: some 20 received Ad26.COV2.S at low or high dose, single or two shots; 5 received placebo; per-sample allocation not given. Sampling took place 63 days after the first vaccine or placebo injection. Using immunoSEQ multiplex PCR, the repertoire was profiled, and TCRdb retains in-frame clones only, with some absent. The profile shows 400,000 to 450,000 clones, around nine tenths of them singletons. The sequencing here drew on peripheral blood, taken in a trial of Ad26.COV2.S vaccine versus placebo. The source is a person aged 18-65 years who received the Ad26.COV2.S COVID-19 vaccine or a placebo.

The rearrangement links TRBV5-4 to TRBJ2-1, with 8 bases aligning to TRBD1. Trimming at V came to 5 bases and at J to 6 bases, leaving 7 bases not matched to a gene. This CDR3 contains 14 residues. In germline, CDR1 is SGHNT, CDR2 YYREEE (reference sequence). The CDR3 spells CASSSQGVINEQFF. CDR3 DNA: TGTGCCAGCAGTTCACAGGGGGTAATCAATGAGCAGTTCTTC.

This clone was detected only once. Other nucleotide sequences from this sample produce the same CDR3. The chain uses TRBV2 and TRBJ1-5; TRBD1 matches at 8 bases. The germline V gene encodes CDR1 SNHLY and CDR2 FYNNEI. This CDR3 is built from 13 residues. Unmatched junction bases numbered 0, after V lost 4 bases and J lost 4 bases. The CDR3: CASSGQGNQPQHF. The CDR3 DNA reads TGTGCCAGCAGTGGACAGGGGAATCAGCCCCAGCATTTT.

The chain is built from TRBV12-5 and TRBJ1-5; 7 bases are a match to TRBD1. The CDR3 loop spans 15 amino acids. Germline loops: CDR1 LGHNT, CDR2 FRNRAP. After removal of 8 bases from V and 1 base from J, the junction contained 8 bases not matched to a gene. The CDR3 nucleotides are TGTGCTAGTCTAGGGGGCTCAACGAGCAATCAGCCCCAGCATTTT. Its protein is CASLGGSTSNQPQHF.

The chain recombines TRBV7-2 with TRBJ2-1; 10 bases are shared with TRBD1. CDR3 length equals 15 residues. The ends lost 5 bases at V and 5 bases at J; junction bases unmatched: 6. The germline gives CDR1 SGHTA, CDR2 FQGNSA. The CDR3 sequence: CASSNTGTGDNEQFF. The CDR3 bases are TGTGCCAGCAGCAATACCGGGACAGGGGACAATGAGCAGTTCTTC.

V and J are TRBV7-9 and TRBJ2-7; D might be TRBD1 or TRBD2, each matching 5 bases. This CDR3 is 14 amino acids long. Germline CDR1 is SEHNR and CDR2 is FQNEAQ (reference sequence). Trimming removed 1 base at V and 2 bases at J, with 9 bases between. CDR3 sequence (DNA): TGTGCCAGCAGCTTAGGGGGGATTGCCTACGAGCAGTACTTC. Its translation is CASSLGGIAYEQYF.

The chain employs TRBV5-6 and TRBJ2-3; D is uncertain. Germline CDR1 is SGHDT and CDR2 is YYEEEE. Trimming shortened V by 3 bases and J by 2 bases, and 7 bases separated the two germline ends. The CDR3 contains 13 residues. The CDR3, as DNA: TGTGCCAGCAGCTACTTAAACACAGATACGCAGTATTTT. Translation: CASSYLNTDTQYF.

The chain employs TRBV5-4 and TRBJ1-5; D is undetermined. Trimming pared 4 bases from V and 0 bases from J, leaving 14 bases between. Germline V gives CDR1 SGHNT, CDR2 YYREEE (reference sequence). The CDR3 is 16 amino acids. The CDR3 is CASSLGPDHSNQPQHF. The CDR3 bases are TGTGCCAGCAGCCTAGGGCCGGATCATAGCAATCAGCCCCAGCATTTT.

The rearrangement links TRBV5-8 to TRBJ2-7, with a possible D match to TRBD1 (5 bases). V lost 1 base and J lost 5, with 10 bases in between. The CDR3 length is 13 residues. Germline CDR1 is SGHTS and CDR2 is YDEGEE. For the CDR3, the DNA is TGTGCCAGCAGCTTGTGGCAGGGCAACGAGCAGTACTTC. As protein: CASSLWQGNEQYF. Full variable domain (outside the CDR3, taken from reference TRBV5-8 and TRBJ2-7): EAGVTQSPTHLIKTRGQQATLRCSPISGHTSVYWYQQALGLGLQFLLWYDEGEERNRGNFPPRFSGRQFPNYSSELNVNALELEDSALYLCASSLWQGNEQYFGPGTRLTVT.

The chain carries TRBV25-1 and TRBJ2-3, with no clear D. Germline values: CDR1 MGHDK, CDR2 SYGVNS. V shed 8 bases and J shed 4 bases, with 13 bases lying between them. The CDR3 sequence is 13 residues long. CDR3 nucleotide sequence: TGTGCCAGCTCACCTGGGCTTCCAGATACGCAGTATTTT. The encoded protein is CASSPGLPDTQYF. The full variable domain, rest sourced from reference TRBV25-1 and TRBJ2-3, is EADIYQTPRYLVIGTGKKITLECSQTMGHDKMYWYQQDPGMELHLIHYSYGVNSTEKGDLSSESTVSRIRTEHFPLTLESARPSHTSQYLCASSPGLPDTQYFGPGTRLTVL.

There are a few counts of this clone. V is TRBV28 and J is TRBJ2-1, with 9 bases that match TRBD2. This CDR3 is built from 14 residues. Germline V CDR1 and CDR2: MDHEN, SYDVKM. J was trimmed by 4 bases and V by 2 bases; bases with no gene match: 0. CDR3 amino acids: CASSLLAGYNEQFF. CDR3 in DNA: TGTGCCAGCAGTTTACTAGCGGGGTACAATGAGCAGTTCTTC. Full variable domain (missing parts from reference TRBV28 and TRBJ2-1): DVKVTQSSRYLVKRTGEKVFLECVQDMDHENMFWYRQDPGLGLRLIYFSYDVKMKEKGDIPEGYSVSREKKERFSLILESASTNQTSMYLCASSLLAGYNEQFFGPGTRLTVL.

The chain couples TRBV30 to TRBJ1-2; possible D gene TRBD1, 5 bases. Germline V gene lookup returns CDR1 GTSNPN and CDR2 SVGIG (reference sequence). The V end lost 3 bases, the J end lost 7 bases, and 21 bases lay between the germline ends. The CDR3 sequence is 15 residues long. CDR3: CAWRPGGGFRFGYTF. The CDR3 region has the DNA TGTGCCTGGAGGCCGGGTGGGGGATTCCGCTTTGGCTACACCTTC.

The rearrangement uses TRBV6-5 and TRBJ2-1; 13 bases are shared with TRBD2. CDR3 length: 15 residues. Germline lookup yields CDR1 MNHEY and CDR2 SVGAGI. The V and J ends lost 5 bases and 8 bases, in that order; junction bases with no gene match: 6. The CDR3 is CASSQLAGGPDEQFF. Here the CDR3 DNA reads TGTGCCAGCAGTCAACTAGCGGGAGGGCCCGATGAGCAGTTCTTC.

V and J are TRBV12-3 or TRBV12-4 and TRBJ2-5, with 9 bases matching TRBD1. The CDR3 has 13 residues. V shed 6 bases, J shed 5 bases, and the junction held 4 bases outside the gene matches. The CDR3 loop reads CASRRTGVETQYF. For the CDR3, the DNA is TGTGCCAGCAGACGGACAGGGGTTGAGACCCAGTACTTC.

The CDR3 region has the DNA TGCGCCAGCAGTGAGTACGAGGGAGGGCCGACCCAGTACTTC. Amino acids: CASSEYEGGPTQYF. The chain joins TRBV10-1 to TRBJ2-5, with TRBD2 matching 7 bases. Trimming removed 1 base from V and 7 bases from J; junction bases left unmatched: 6. CDR3 length: 14 amino acids. Germline CDR1 reads WNHNN; CDR2 reads SYGVQD (reference sequence).

In its sample, this clone was seen once. The chain combines TRBV9 with TRBJ1-1, with D unresolved. Looked up from germline, CDR1 is SGDLS and CDR2 is YYNGEE. Deletions cut 4 bases from V and 0 bases from J, with 4 bases between. CDR3 size: 12 residues. This chain's CDR3 is CASSRLNTEAFF. DNA for the CDR3: TGTGCCAGCAGCCGGTTGAACACTGAAGCTTTCTTT. The variable domain in full, completed from reference TRBV9 and TRBJ1-1, reads DSGVTQTPKHLITATGQRVTLRCSPRSGDLSVYWYQQSLDQGLQFLIQYYNGEERAKGNILERFSAQQFPDLHSELNLSSLELGDSALYFCASSRLNTEAFFGQGTRLTVV.

The chain links TRBV11-2 to TRBJ2-7; 14 positions agree with TRBD2. The germline gives CDR1 SGHAT, CDR2 FQNNGV. With V trimmed by 2 bases and J by 6 bases, 9 bases remained unmatched. CDR3 size: 17 residues. The DNA for the CDR3 is TGTGCCAGCAGCTTACGGCGAGGGACTAGCGGGAGTGGCGAGCAGTACTTC. Translating gives CASSLRRGTSGSGEQYF.

The chain combines TRBV10-1 with TRBJ2-1; 10 nucleotides match TRBD1. Germline V gene data show CDR1 as WNHNN and CDR2 as SYGVQD (reference sequence). This CDR3 has 17 amino acids. The trim removed 6 bases at V and 5 bases at J, leaving 13 bases unmatched. The CDR3 loop is CASSLSPSGTGDNEQFF. The CDR3 nucleotides are TGCGCCAGCAGCCTCTCCCCCTCCGGGACAGGGGACAATGAGCAGTTCTTC.

V gene TRBV9 combines with J gene TRBJ2-1; unclear D gene. V shed 4 bases and J shed 4 bases, with 6 bases lying between them. The CDR3 totals 12 residues. From germline, CDR1 is SGDLS and CDR2 YYNGEE. The CDR3 here is CASSPHYNEQFF. The CDR3 DNA sequence: TGTGCCAGCAGCCCCCATTACAATGAGCAGTTCTTC.

Notes on this clone: A read error may account for a junction end that differs from germline. V gene TRBV7-9 combines with J gene TRBJ2-1; TRBD2 agrees at 9 bases. The CDR3 has 14 residues. Germline loops: CDR1 SEHNR, CDR2 FQNEAQ (reference sequence). The CDR3: CASSTGTSPREHFF. CDR3 DNA sequence: TGTGCCAGCAGCACAGGGACTAGCCCGAGAGAGCACTTCTTC.

V and J are TRBV6-4 and TRBJ2-5; 9 bases map to TRBD2. CDR3 size: 16 residues. J lost 5 bases, V lost 3 bases, and 10 bases had no gene match. Germline lookup yields CDR1 MRHNA and CDR2 SNTAGT. The chain's CDR3 is CASSELGTSSIETQYF. CDR3 nucleotide sequence: TGTGCCAGCAGTGAATTGGGGACTAGCTCTATCGAGACCCAGTACTTC.

The chain uses TRBV30 and TRBJ1-2; 9 positions agree with TRBD1. V trimming: 5 bases; J trimming: 1 base; junction bases outside the gene matches: 5. The CDR3 consists of 14 residues. Germline loops: CDR1 GTSNPN, CDR2 SVGIG (reference sequence). The CDR3 nucleotides read TGTGCCTGGGGGACAGGGAGCCTTAACTATGGCTACACCTTC. Its protein product is CAWGTGSLNYGYTF.

A word on this clone: The sample holds other DNA sequences that translate to the same CDR3. The chain couples TRBV5-4 to TRBJ2-3, with 11 positions matching TRBD2. The V segment lost 1 base and the J segment 2 bases; nucleotides outside the gene matches: 3. Germline CDR1 SGHNT, CDR2 YYREEE (reference sequence). This CDR3 has 16 residues. CDR3 protein: CASSLRLAGPTDTQYF. The CDR3 DNA sequence: TGTGCCAGCAGCTTGAGACTAGCGGGACCCACAGATACGCAGTATTTT.

The chain joins TRBV30 to TRBJ2-7; D may be TRBD1 or TRBD2 (6 bases each). Germline lookup yields CDR1 GTSNPN and CDR2 SVGIG (reference sequence). CDR3 length: 14 residues. Trimming removed 1 base from V and 0 bases from J, with 10 bases in between. The CDR3 DNA sequence: TGTGCCTGGAGTGGAGGGGGGCCCTCCTACGAGCAGTACTTC. Protein product: CAWSGGGPSYEQYF.

This clone was seen a handful of times. Its ends do not fully match the called genes, so a read error is possible. V usage is TRBV30 and J usage is TRBJ1-1, with D perhaps TRBD1 (6 bases). This CDR3 spans 13 amino acids. Germline V CDR1 and CDR2: GTSNPN, SVGIG (reference sequence). CDR3 residues: CAWTEAPNTEAFF. In DNA, the CDR3 is TGTGCGTGGACAGAGGCCCCGAACACTGAAGCTTTCTTT.

The chain employs TRBV9 and TRBJ2-2, with D hard to call. This CDR3 is 16 amino acids long. Looked up from germline, CDR1 is SGDLS and CDR2 is YYNGEE. The V end lost 4 bases, the J end lost 4 bases, and 17 bases lay between the germline ends. In DNA, the CDR3 is TGTGCCAGCAGCCCCTTAGCAGGCGATTCCACCGGGGAGCTGTTTTTT. Its protein is CASSPLAGDSTGELFF.